The rows below give T cell receptor beta chains drawn from one sample of a study of blood T cell repertoires in COVID-19. TCRdb keeps only in-frame clones here, not all; method: immunoSEQ multiplex PCR. The profile shows about 240,000 clones, roughly 91% of them singletons. The sample was PBMCs or T cells enriched from blood (not recorded which). The receptors stem from a man between 35 and 55 years old who had recovered from COVID-19. The CDR3 runs from the conserved cysteine through the conserved F or W. Fields, in order: D gene, V gene, J gene, clone size, CDR3 DNA, CDR3 protein. D genes are given only for firm matches. A clone size is listed for some rows: how often the clone was seen (once, few, many), or a class if it is expanded.

d_gene: TRBD1; v_gene: TRBV7-2; j_gene: TRBJ1-3; abundance: NA; CDR3nt: TGTGCCAGCAGCCCCCGACAGGGGGCGAATGGAAACACCATATATTTT; CDR3aa: CASSPRQGANGNTIYF
d_gene: NA; v_gene: TRBV10-3; j_gene: TRBJ2-1; abundance: NA; CDR3nt: TGTGCCACCCTCAGCAGGGTCGGACGCACCAATGAGCAGTTCTTC; CDR3aa: CATLSRVGRTNEQFF
d_gene: TRBD2; v_gene: TRBV7-4; j_gene: TRBJ2-1; abundance: NA; CDR3nt: TGTGCCACGAAGAGCGGGGAGACCAATGAGCAGTTCTTC; CDR3aa: CATKSGETNEQFF
d_gene: NA; v_gene: TRBV28; j_gene: TRBJ2-7; abundance: NA; CDR3nt: TGTGCCAGCAGTTTATACCCGACAAGATCCTACGAGCAGTACTTC; CDR3aa: CASSLYPTRSYEQYF
d_gene: NA; v_gene: TRBV19; j_gene: TRBJ2-7; abundance: NA; CDR3nt: TGTGCCAGTAGTATAGACGGGACACTGGGCAGGTACGAGCAGTACTTC; CDR3aa: CASSIDGTLGRYEQYF
d_gene: TRBD1; v_gene: TRBV7-9; j_gene: TRBJ2-7; abundance: NA; CDR3nt: TGTGCCAGCAGCTCGGACAGGACCTCCTACGAGCAGTACTTC; CDR3aa: CASSSDRTSYEQYF
d_gene: TRBD1; v_gene: TRBV15; j_gene: TRBJ1-2; abundance: NA; CDR3nt: TGTGCCACCAGCAGAGGCCTGACAGGGGGCGCCAGGTCTAGCTATGGCTACACCTTC; CDR3aa: CATSRGLTGGARSSYGYTF
d_gene: TRBD1; v_gene: TRBV6-6; j_gene: TRBJ1-6; abundance: NA; CDR3nt: TGTGCCAGCAGCATCTTCCCAGGGGGCAATTCACCCCTCCACTTT; CDR3aa: CASSIFPGGNSPLHF
d_gene: TRBD1; v_gene: TRBV28; j_gene: TRBJ2-5; abundance: NA; CDR3nt: TGTGCCAGCAGGACCGAGTCGAGGGGGCGCGCGGAGACCCAGTACTTC; CDR3aa: CASRTESRGRAETQYF
d_gene: NA; v_gene: TRBV5-1; j_gene: TRBJ2-1; abundance: NA; CDR3nt: TGCGCCAGCAGCTTGGCCCCGGGGGAATACAATGAGCAGTTCTTC; CDR3aa: CASSLAPGEYNEQFF
d_gene: TRBD1; v_gene: TRBV4-3; j_gene: TRBJ1-2; abundance: NA; CDR3nt: TGCGCCAGCAGCCTTCGAGGACAGGGGGCTTATGGCTACACCTTC; CDR3aa: CASSLRGQGAYGYTF
d_gene: NA; v_gene: TRBV15; j_gene: TRBJ1-2; abundance: NA; CDR3nt: TGTGCCACCAGCAGAGATGCAGGAACTCCAGAAGGCTACACCTTC; CDR3aa: CATSRDAGTPEGYTF
d_gene: NA; v_gene: TRBV19; j_gene: TRBJ2-2; abundance: NA; CDR3nt: TGTGCCAGTAGTATTCAGGGCGTCGGGGAGCTGTTTTTT; CDR3aa: CASSIQGVGELFF
d_gene: NA; v_gene: TRBV9; j_gene: TRBJ2-2; abundance: NA; CDR3nt: TGTGCCAGCAGCGACGGAACAGGGACCGGGGAGCTGTTTTTT; CDR3aa: CASSDGTGTGELFF
d_gene: TRBD2; v_gene: TRBV11-1; j_gene: TRBJ2-7; abundance: NA; CDR3nt: TGTGCCAGCAGCTTAGGGCGGGGGGCCTACGAGCAGTACTTC; CDR3aa: CASSLGRGAYEQYF
d_gene: NA; v_gene: TRBV6-2/TRBV6-3; j_gene: TRBJ2-7; abundance: NA; CDR3nt: TGTGCCAGCAGCCCCGTCCCCTACGAGCAGTACTTC; CDR3aa: CASSPVPYEQYF
d_gene: TRBD2; v_gene: TRBV6-6; j_gene: TRBJ2-2; abundance: NA; CDR3nt: TGTGCCAGCAGTTACGGGAGCGGGAAGAGTCGCGGGGAGCTGTTTTTT; CDR3aa: CASSYGSGKSRGELFF
d_gene: TRBD2; v_gene: TRBV7-2; j_gene: TRBJ2-2; abundance: NA; CDR3nt: TGTGCCAGCAGCCCCCCCGGGGTAGCGGGAGGCGGGGAGCTGTTTTTT; CDR3aa: CASSPPGVAGGGELFF
d_gene: TRBD1; v_gene: TRBV4-1; j_gene: TRBJ2-1; abundance: NA; CDR3nt: TGCGCCAGCAGCCAAGTTGAGACAGGGAGCTCCTACAATGAGCAGTTCTTC; CDR3aa: CASSQVETGSSYNEQFF
d_gene: TRBD1; v_gene: TRBV5-6; j_gene: TRBJ1-1; abundance: NA; CDR3nt: TGTGCCAGCAGCTTGGCCGGGACAGGGAACACTGAAGCTTTCTTT; CDR3aa: CASSLAGTGNTEAFF
d_gene: TRBD1; v_gene: TRBV4-1; j_gene: TRBJ2-7; abundance: NA; CDR3nt: TGCGCCAGCAGCCTTTTTAATCGGGTTTTGACAGGGGACGCCCGCGAGCAGTACTTC; CDR3aa: CASSLFNRVLTGDAREQYF
d_gene: NA; v_gene: TRBV4-2; j_gene: TRBJ1-1; abundance: NA; CDR3nt: TGTGCCAGCAGCCAAGAAGGGACAAGGAACACTGAAGCTTTCTTT; CDR3aa: CASSQEGTRNTEAFF
d_gene: TRBD1; v_gene: TRBV19; j_gene: TRBJ2-2; abundance: NA; CDR3nt: TGTGCCAGTCGCTGGACAGGGAAAGCCGGGGAGCTGTTTTTT; CDR3aa: CASRWTGKAGELFF
d_gene: TRBD1; v_gene: TRBV7-8; j_gene: TRBJ1-4; abundance: NA; CDR3nt: TGTGCCAGCAGCTTAGCTCGGACAGGCAACCAAGAAAAACTGTTTTTT; CDR3aa: CASSLARTGNQEKLFF
d_gene: NA; v_gene: TRBV27; j_gene: TRBJ2-3; abundance: NA; CDR3nt: TGTGCCAGCAGTTTACTCTACACAGATACGCAGTATTTT; CDR3aa: CASSLLYTDTQYF
d_gene: TRBD2; v_gene: TRBV2; j_gene: TRBJ2-1; abundance: NA; CDR3nt: TGTGCCAGCAGCGCACTAGCGGCCGCCTACAATGAGCAGTTCTTC; CDR3aa: CASSALAAAYNEQFF
d_gene: NA; v_gene: TRBV4-1; j_gene: TRBJ2-1; abundance: NA; CDR3nt: TGCGCCAGCAGCCAAGGGATGTTGAGGGGGGGGCTCTACAATGAGCAGTTCTTC; CDR3aa: CASSQGMLRGGLYNEQFF
d_gene: NA; v_gene: TRBV11-2; j_gene: TRBJ1-1; abundance: NA; CDR3nt: TGTGCCAGCAGCTTAGATCTGGCAGGGAACACTGAAGCTTTCTTT; CDR3aa: CASSLDLAGNTEAFF
d_gene: TRBD1; v_gene: TRBV28; j_gene: TRBJ1-5; abundance: NA; CDR3nt: TGTGCCAGCAGTTCGGCCGGGACAGGTTTAAATCAGCCCCAGCATTTT; CDR3aa: CASSSAGTGLNQPQHF
d_gene: TRBD2; v_gene: TRBV4-3; j_gene: TRBJ2-7; abundance: NA; CDR3nt: TGCGCCAGCAGCCATAGTCCTAGCGGGATTAACGAGCAGTACTTC; CDR3aa: CASSHSPSGINEQYF
d_gene: NA; v_gene: TRBV1; j_gene: TRBJ2-7; abundance: once; CDR3nt: TGCACCAGCAGCCAAGGAGATAGACAGGGGACTCGTAGCTCCTACGAGCAGTACTTC; CDR3aa: CTSSQGDRQGTRSSYEQYF
d_gene: TRBD1; v_gene: TRBV7-6; j_gene: TRBJ1-2; abundance: once; CDR3nt: TGTGCCAGCAGCTTAGCAGGACAGGCGGATGGCTACACCTTC; CDR3aa: CASSLAGQADGYTF
d_gene: NA; v_gene: TRBV7-2; j_gene: TRBJ2-7; abundance: once; CDR3nt: TGTGCCAGCAGCTTAGTCGGCAGCAACTTTTTGGAGGAGCAGTACTTC; CDR3aa: CASSLVGSNFLEEQYF
d_gene: NA; v_gene: TRBV9; j_gene: TRBJ2-3; abundance: NA; CDR3nt: TGTGCCAGCAGTTACTCTAGCACAGATACGCAGTATTTT; CDR3aa: CASSYSSTDTQYF
d_gene: TRBD2; v_gene: TRBV7-2; j_gene: TRBJ2-1; abundance: NA; CDR3nt: TGTGCCAGCAGCTGGACTAGCTATGAGCAGTTCTTC; CDR3aa: CASSWTSYEQFF
d_gene: TRBD2; v_gene: TRBV28; j_gene: TRBJ2-1; abundance: NA; CDR3nt: TGTGCCAGCAGTGACGCTAATGGACTAGCGGGATACAATGAGCAGTTCTTC; CDR3aa: CASSDANGLAGYNEQFF
d_gene: TRBD1; v_gene: TRBV10-3; j_gene: TRBJ1-2; abundance: NA; CDR3nt: TGTGCCATCAGTACGGACAGGGAAGGCTATGGCTACACCTTC; CDR3aa: CAISTDREGYGYTF
d_gene: NA; v_gene: TRBV24-1; j_gene: TRBJ2-3; abundance: NA; CDR3nt: TGTGCCACCAGTGATGCCCGGACAGAACTCACAGATACGCAGTATTTT; CDR3aa: CATSDARTELTDTQYF
d_gene: TRBD2; v_gene: TRBV4-2; j_gene: TRBJ2-3; abundance: NA; CDR3nt: TGTGCCAGCAGCCAAGACCCGAGCGGGGGGGATTCAGATACGCAGTATTTT; CDR3aa: CASSQDPSGGDSDTQYF
d_gene: TRBD1; v_gene: TRBV5-1; j_gene: TRBJ1-2; abundance: NA; CDR3nt: TGCGCCAGCAGCGTATCCAGGGGGTTGGACCTAACAGGCTATGGCTACACCTTC; CDR3aa: CASSVSRGLDLTGYGYTF
d_gene: NA; v_gene: TRBV4-1; j_gene: TRBJ2-5; abundance: NA; CDR3nt: TGCGCCAGCAGCCAGGCGCGTGAGGCCGCCCAAGAGACCCAGTACTTC; CDR3aa: CASSQAREAAQETQYF